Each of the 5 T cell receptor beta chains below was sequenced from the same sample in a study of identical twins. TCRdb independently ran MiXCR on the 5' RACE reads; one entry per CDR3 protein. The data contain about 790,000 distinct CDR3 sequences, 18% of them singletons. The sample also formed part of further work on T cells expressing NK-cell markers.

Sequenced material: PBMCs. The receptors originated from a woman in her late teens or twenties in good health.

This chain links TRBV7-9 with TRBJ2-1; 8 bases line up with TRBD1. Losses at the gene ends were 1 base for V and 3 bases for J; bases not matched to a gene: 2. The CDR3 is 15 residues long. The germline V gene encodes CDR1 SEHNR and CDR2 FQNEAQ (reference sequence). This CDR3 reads CASSLGDRIYNEQFF. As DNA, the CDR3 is TGTGCCAGCAGCTTAGGGGACAGGATCTACAATGAGCAGTTCTTC.

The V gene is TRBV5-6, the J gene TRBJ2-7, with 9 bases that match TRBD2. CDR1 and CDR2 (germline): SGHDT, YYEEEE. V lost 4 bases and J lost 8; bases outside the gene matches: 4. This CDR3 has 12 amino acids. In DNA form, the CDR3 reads TGTGCCAGCAGCCCTCTAGCGGGGAAGCAGTACTTC. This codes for CASSPLAGKQYF. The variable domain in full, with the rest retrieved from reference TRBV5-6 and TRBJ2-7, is DAGVTQSPTHLIKTRGQQVTLRCSPKSGHDTVSWYQQALGQGPQFIFQYYEEEERQRGNFPDRFSGHQFPNYSSELNVNALLLGDSALYLCASSPLAGKQYFGPGTRLTVT.

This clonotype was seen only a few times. CDR3: CASSPPGLPETQYF. DNA for the CDR3: TGTGCCAGCAGCCCTCCCGGTCTTCCAGAGACCCAGTACTTC. This sequence joins TRBV7-2 and TRBJ2-5; D is ambiguous. The CDR3 is made up of 14 amino acids. V dropped 5 bases and J dropped 4 bases, with 14 bases sitting between them. Germline V gene sequence: CDR1 SGHTA, CDR2 FQGNSA.

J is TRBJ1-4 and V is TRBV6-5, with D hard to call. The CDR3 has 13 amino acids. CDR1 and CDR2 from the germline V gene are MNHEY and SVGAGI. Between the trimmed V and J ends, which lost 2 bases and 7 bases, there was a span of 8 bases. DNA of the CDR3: TGTGCCAGCAGTTACGGACGAGGTGAAAAACTGTTTTTT. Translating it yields CASSYGRGEKLFF.

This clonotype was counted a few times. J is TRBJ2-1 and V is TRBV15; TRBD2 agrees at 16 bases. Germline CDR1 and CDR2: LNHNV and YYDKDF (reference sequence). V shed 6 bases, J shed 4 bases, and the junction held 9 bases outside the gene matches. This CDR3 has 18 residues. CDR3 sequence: CATRSGTSGGAGYNEQFF. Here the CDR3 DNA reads TGTGCCACCAGAAGCGGGACTAGCGGGGGGGCCGGGTACAATGAGCAGTTCTTC.